The following is a T cell receptor (beta chain) sequence with its context. This clone was seen only a few times. Its antigen is unknown. Base qualities are not at hand, and no much larger clone is one base apart. The sample originates from a study of a mutant IDH1 vaccine in newly diagnosed glioma (dated by TCRdb to the early 2020s). Regarding the complete study: Of the approximately 35 treated patients, approximately 62% were male and about 40% were female, and the mean age was roughly 40 years. Before enrollment, most patients had been given radiochemotherapy with temozolomide as standard therapy, while the rest had received either radiotherapy alone or temozolomide alone. Peripheral blood samples were drawn at six visits, namely V03 (baseline), V05, V07, V10, V12 and V13. Longitudinal TCRB deep sequencing was performed for 20 to 30 treated patients wherever samples were available for exploratory analyses. On the study overall, not on this receptor specifically: The authors noted that analyses of patient blood samples could not be reproduced because of sample limitations. Vaccine-induced immune responses across multiple MHC alleles were detected in approximately 94% of patients. Pseudoprogression appeared unrelated to alterations in the top peripheral T cell clonotypes detected by TCRB sequencing. PBMC samples for TCRB deep sequencing were selected based on availability.

The meaning of the sample's time point label: baseline, week 1 (first vaccination visit). Taken with the paper, the label for treatment or condition translates to: pre-vaccination baseline after standard-of-care therapy. All donors had newly diagnosed IDH1-mutant astrocytomas of WHO grade 3 or 4 that showed loss of nuclear ATRX. The samples were drawn from NOA16, a multicentre, single-arm, open-label phase I trial in Germany that tested a mutant IDH1 peptide vaccine in humans for the first time. For immunogenicity testing, the blood drawn at visit V03 was used as the baseline sample. The DNeasy Blood and Tissue Kit was used to extract genomic DNA from EDTA blood for TCRB sequencing. Receptors were amplified or captured by the immunoSEQ multiplex PCR assay. Rearranged TCR beta chain sequences were amplified using the hsTCRB Kit according to the manufacturer's protocol. Sequencing of TCRB libraries was carried out on an Illumina MiSeq. In the original analysis: The kit vendor's proprietary platform handled demultiplexing, trimming and gene mapping. Drawn from immuneACCESS, this table holds only the in-frame rearrangements with V and J called that TCRdb kept. Clones are partly lost; checked studies trace under half to an unresolved V gene and leave the rest unexplained. That table is the source of V, J and clone size, and D and trimming were worked out from the DNA. The sample table shows more than 80,000 clones, and roughly 80% are seen once. In total, the top ten clones hold around 7.4% of the sample.

The CDR3 starts with the cysteine, ends with the phenylalanine, and has 14 residues. Here the CDR3 DNA is all that survives: 42 bases in frame from base 1. From a lookup of the germline V gene (reference sequence), CDR1 and CDR2 are GTSNPN and SVGIG. Deletion took 6 bases off V and 5 bases off J, with a span of 16 bases between the germline ends. The chain uses TRBV30 and TRBJ1-4; the D gene is unclear. The sequence came from a woman aged 50 to 60 with glioma. The sequences come from PBMCs, collected from a glioma patient treated with radiotherapy, temozolomide or both. The CDR3 is CACPKGRRNEKLFF. The bases read TGTGCCTGTCCCAAAGGCAGGAGAAATGAAAAACTGTTTTTT.